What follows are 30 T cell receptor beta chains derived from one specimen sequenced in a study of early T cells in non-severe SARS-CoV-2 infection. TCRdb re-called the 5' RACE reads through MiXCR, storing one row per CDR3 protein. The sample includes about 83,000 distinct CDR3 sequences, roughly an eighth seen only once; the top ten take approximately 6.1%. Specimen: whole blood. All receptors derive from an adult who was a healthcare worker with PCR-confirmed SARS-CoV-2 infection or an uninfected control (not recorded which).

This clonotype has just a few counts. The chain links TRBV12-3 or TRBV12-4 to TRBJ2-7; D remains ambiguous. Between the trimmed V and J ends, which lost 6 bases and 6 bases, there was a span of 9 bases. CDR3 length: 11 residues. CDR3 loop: CASRGFSEQYF. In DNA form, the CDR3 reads TGTGCCAGCAGAGGCTTCTCCGAGCAGTACTTC.

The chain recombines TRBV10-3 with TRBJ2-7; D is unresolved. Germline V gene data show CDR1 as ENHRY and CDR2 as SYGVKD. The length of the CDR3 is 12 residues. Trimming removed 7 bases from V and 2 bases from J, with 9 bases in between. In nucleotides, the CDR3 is TGTGCCATCAACCCAGAACCCTACGAGCAGTACTTC. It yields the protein CAINPEPYEQYF.

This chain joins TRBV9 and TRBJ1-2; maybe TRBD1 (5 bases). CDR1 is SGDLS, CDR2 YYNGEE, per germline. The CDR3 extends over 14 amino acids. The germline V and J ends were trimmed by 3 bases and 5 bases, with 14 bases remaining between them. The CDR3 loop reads CASSGRGFRYGYTF. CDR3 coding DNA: TGTGCCAGCAGCGGACGGGGCTTTAGGTATGGCTACACCTTC.

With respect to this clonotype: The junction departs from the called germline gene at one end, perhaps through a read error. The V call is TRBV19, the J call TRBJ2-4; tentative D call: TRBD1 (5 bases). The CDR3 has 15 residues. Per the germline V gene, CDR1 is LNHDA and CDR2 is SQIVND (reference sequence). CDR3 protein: CASSMDLWGWNIQNF. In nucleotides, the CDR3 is TGTGCCAGTAGTATGGATTTGTGGGGCTGGAACATTCAGAACTTC. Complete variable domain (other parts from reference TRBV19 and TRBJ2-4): DGGITQSPKYLFRKEGQNVTLSCEQNLNHDAMYWYRQDPGQGLRLIYYSQIVNDFQKGDIAEGYSVSREKKESFPLTVTSAQKNPTAFYLCASSMDLWGWNIQNFGAGTRLSVL.

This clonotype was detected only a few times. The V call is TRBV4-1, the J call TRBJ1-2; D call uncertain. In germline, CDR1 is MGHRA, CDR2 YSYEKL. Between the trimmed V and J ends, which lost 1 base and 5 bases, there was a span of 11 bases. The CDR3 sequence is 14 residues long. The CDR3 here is CASSQGYPIYGYTF. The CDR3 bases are TGCGCCAGCAGCCAAGGCTATCCGATATATGGCTACACCTTC.

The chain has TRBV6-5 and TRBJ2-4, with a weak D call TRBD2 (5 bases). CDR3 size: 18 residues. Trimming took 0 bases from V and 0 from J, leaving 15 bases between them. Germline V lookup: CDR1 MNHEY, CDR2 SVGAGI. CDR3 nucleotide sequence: TGTGCCAGCAGTTACTCGGCTAGCTCCCGTATAGCCAAAAACATTCAGTACTTC. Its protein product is CASSYSASSRIAKNIQYF.

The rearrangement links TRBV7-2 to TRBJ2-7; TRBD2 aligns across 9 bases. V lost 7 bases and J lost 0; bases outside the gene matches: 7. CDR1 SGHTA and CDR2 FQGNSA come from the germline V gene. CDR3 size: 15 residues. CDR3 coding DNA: TGTGCCAGCATCCCTCCTAGCGGGGCCTCCTACGAGCAGTACTTC. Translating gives CASIPPSGASYEQYF.

For the CDR3, the DNA is TGTGCCAGCAGCACGGGGCCCCCTAGCACAGATACGCAGTATTTT. Translated: CASSTGPPSTDTQYF. The chain links TRBV6-6 to TRBJ2-3; D could derive from TRBD1 or TRBD2 (5 bases each). The CDR3 has 15 amino acids. V was shortened by 6 bases and J by 0 bases, with 13 bases between the two germline ends. The germline gives CDR1 MNHNY, CDR2 SVGAGI (reference sequence).

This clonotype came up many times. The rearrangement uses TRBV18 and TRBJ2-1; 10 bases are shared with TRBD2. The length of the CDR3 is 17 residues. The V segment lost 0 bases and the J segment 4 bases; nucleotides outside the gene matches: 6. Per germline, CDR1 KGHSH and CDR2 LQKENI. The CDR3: CASSPPLAGVSYNEQFF. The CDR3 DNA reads TGTGCCAGCTCACCACCGCTAGCGGGAGTATCATACAATGAGCAGTTCTTC.

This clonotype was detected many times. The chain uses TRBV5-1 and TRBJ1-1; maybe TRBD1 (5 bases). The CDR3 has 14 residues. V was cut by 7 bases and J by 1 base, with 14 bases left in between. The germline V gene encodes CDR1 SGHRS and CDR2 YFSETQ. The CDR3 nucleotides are TGCGCCAGCGGAACCGGGACCCAGAACACTGAAGCTTTCTTT. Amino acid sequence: CASGTGTQNTEAFF.

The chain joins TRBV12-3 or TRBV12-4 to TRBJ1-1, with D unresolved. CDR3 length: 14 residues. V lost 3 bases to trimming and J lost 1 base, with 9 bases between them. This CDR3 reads CASSFRLTNTEAFF. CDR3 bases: TGTGCCAGCAGTTTCCGGCTGACGAACACTGAAGCTTTCTTT.

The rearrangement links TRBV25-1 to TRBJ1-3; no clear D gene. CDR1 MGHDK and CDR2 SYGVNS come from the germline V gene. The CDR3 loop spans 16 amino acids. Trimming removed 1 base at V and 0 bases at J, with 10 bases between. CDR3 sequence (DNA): TGTGCCAGCAGTGAATTTAAGGGCGACTCTGGAAACACCATATATTTT. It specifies CASSEFKGDSGNTIYF.

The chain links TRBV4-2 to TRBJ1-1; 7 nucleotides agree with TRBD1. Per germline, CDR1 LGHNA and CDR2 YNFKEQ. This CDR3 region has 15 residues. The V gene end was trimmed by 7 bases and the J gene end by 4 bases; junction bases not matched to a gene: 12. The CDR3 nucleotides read TGTGCCAGCACCTTGGAGACAGGGAGTGGCACTGAAGCTTTCTTT. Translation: CASTLETGSGTEAFF.

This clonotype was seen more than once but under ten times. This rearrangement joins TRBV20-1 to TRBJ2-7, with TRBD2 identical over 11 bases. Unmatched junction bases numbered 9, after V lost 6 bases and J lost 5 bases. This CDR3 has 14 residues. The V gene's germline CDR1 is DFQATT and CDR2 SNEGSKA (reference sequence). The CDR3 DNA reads TGCAGTGCCCCCGGGTCACTAGCGGGAGACGAGCAGTACTTC. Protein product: CSAPGSLAGDEQYF.

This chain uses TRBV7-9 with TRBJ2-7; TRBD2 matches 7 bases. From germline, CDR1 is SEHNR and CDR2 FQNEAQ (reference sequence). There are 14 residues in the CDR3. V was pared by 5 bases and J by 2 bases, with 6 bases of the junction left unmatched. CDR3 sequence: CASSAGTKTYEQYF. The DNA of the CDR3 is TGTGCCAGCAGCGCCGGGACTAAAACCTACGAGCAGTACTTC.

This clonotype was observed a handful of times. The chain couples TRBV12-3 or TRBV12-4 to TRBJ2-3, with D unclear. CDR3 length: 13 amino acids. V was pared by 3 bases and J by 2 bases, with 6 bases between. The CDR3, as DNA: TGTGCCAGCAGTTTTGAGGTCACAGATACGCAGTATTTT. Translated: CASSFEVTDTQYF.

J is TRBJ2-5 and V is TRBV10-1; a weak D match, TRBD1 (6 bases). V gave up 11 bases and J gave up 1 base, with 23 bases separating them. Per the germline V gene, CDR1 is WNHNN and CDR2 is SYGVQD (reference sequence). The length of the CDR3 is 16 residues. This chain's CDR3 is CAARGKPRTVQETQYF. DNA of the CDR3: TGCGCCGCAAGAGGAAAGCCCCGGACAGTCCAAGAGACCCAGTACTTC.

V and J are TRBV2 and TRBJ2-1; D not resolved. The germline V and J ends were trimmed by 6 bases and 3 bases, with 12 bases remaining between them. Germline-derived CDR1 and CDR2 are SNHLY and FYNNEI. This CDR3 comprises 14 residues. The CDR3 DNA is TGTGCCAGCAGAGGAACATTCGACTACAATGAGCAGTTCTTC. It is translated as CASRGTFDYNEQFF.

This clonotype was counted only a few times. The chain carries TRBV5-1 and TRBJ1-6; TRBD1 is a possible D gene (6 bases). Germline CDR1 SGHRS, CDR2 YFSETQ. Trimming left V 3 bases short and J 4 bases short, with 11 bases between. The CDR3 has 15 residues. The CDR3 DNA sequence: TGCGCCAGCAGCTCGGGACAAACTTATAATTCACCCCTCCACTTT. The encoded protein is CASSSGQTYNSPLHF. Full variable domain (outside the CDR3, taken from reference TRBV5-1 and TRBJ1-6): KAGVTQTPRYLIKTRGQQVTLSCSPISGHRSVSWYQQTPGQGLQFLFEYFSETQRNKGNFPGRFSGRQFSNSRSEMNVSTLELGDSALYLCASSSGQTYNSPLHFGNGTRLTVT.

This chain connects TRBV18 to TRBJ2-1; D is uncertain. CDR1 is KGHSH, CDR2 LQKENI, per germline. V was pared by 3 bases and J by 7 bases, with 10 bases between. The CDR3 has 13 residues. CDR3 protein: CASSPLRVNEQFF. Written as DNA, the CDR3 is TGTGCCAGCTCACCCTTACGGGTTAATGAGCAGTTCTTC.

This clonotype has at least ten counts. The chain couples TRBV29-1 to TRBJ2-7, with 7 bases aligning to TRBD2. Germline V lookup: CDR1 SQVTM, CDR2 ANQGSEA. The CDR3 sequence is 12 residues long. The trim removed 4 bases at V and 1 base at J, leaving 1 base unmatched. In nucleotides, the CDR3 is TGCAGCGTTGGCGGGGGTTCCTACGAGCAGTACTTC. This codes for CSVGGGSYEQYF.

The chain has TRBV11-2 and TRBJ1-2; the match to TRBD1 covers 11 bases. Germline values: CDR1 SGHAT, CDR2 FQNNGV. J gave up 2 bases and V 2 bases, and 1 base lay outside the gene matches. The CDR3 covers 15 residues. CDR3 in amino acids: CASSLRTGGNYGYTF. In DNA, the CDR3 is TGTGCCAGCAGCTTACGGACAGGGGGCAACTATGGCTACACCTTC.

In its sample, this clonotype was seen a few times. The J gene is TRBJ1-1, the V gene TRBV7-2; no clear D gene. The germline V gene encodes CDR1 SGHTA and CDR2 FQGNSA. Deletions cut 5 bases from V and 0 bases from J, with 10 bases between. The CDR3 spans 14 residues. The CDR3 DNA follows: TGTGCCAGCAGCCTGTACAGCATGAACACTGAAGCTTTCTTT. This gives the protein CASSLYSMNTEAFF.

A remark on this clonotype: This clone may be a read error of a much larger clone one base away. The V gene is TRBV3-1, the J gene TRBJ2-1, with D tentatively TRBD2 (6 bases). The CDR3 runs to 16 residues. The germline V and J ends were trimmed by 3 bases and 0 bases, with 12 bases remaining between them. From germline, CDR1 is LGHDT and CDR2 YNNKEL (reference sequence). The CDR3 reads CASSQFGSGSYNEQFF. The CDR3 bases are TGTGCCAGCAGCCAGTTCGGGAGTGGCTCCTACAATGAGCAGTTCTTC.

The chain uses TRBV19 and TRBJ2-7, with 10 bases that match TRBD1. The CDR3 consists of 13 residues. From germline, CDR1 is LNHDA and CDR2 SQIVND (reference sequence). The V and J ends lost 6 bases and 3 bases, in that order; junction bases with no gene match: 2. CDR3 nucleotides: TGTGCCAGTAGCCGGACAGGGGGCTACGAGCAGTACTTC. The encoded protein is CASSRTGGYEQYF.

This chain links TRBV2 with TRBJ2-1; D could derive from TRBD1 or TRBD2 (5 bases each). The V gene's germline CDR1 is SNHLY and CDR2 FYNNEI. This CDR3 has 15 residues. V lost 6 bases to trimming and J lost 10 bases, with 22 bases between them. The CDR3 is CASRDGTVKVGEQFF. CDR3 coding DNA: TGTGCCAGCAGGGATGGGACCGTCAAAGTCGGGGAGCAGTTCTTC.

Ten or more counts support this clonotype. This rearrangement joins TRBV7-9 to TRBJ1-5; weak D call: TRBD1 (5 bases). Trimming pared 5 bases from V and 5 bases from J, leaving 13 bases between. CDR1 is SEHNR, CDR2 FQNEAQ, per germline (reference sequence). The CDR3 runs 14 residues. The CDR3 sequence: CASSPGGDYQPQHF. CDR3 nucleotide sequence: TGTGCCAGCAGCCCTGGAGGGGACTATCAGCCCCAGCATTTT. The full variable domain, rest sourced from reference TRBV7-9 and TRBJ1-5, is DTGVSQNPRHKITKRGQNVTFRCDPISEHNRLYWYRQTLGQGPEFLTYFQNEAQLEKSRLLSDRFSAERPKGSFSTLEIQRTEQGDSAMYLCASSPGGDYQPQHFGDGTRLSIL.

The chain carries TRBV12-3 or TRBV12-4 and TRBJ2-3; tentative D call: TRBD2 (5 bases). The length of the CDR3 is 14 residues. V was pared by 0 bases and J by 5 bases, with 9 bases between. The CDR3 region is CASSLAGVLDTQYF. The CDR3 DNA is TGTGCCAGCAGTTTAGCGGGAGTGCTAGATACGCAGTATTTT.

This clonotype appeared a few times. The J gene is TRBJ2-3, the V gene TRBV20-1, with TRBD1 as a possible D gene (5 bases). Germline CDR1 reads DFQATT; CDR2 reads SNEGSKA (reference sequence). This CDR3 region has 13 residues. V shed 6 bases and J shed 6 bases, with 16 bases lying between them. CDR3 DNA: TGCAGTGCCAGGGTGGCAGGCCCGGATACGCAGTATTTT. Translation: CSARVAGPDTQYF.

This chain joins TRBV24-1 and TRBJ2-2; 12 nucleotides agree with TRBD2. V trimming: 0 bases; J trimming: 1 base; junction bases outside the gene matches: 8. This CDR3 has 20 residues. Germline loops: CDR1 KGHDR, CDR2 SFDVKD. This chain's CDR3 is CATSDLMIKTSGRNTGELFF. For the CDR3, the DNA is TGTGCCACCAGTGATTTGATGATTAAGACTAGCGGGAGGAACACCGGGGAGCTGTTTTTT.